This T cell receptor (beta chain) is drawn from a study of blood T cell repertoires in COVID-19. Study-level information: Sources were T cells, B-cell-depleted T cells, or PBMCs; the material itself was cDNA or gDNA.

Per the original data handling: For nucleated cells, counts were estimated from reference gene primer amplification. Only in-frame clones appear in the TCRdb table, and some are missing; sequencing was by immunoSEQ multiplex PCR. The V and J calls and clone size were taken over from that table, and D and trimming were inferred from the DNA. This sample yields around 220,000 clones, of which roughly 87% are seen a single time; about 6.9% belongs to the top ten. Germline trimming cut 3 bases from V and 8 bases from J; bases unmatched to any gene: 4. The CDR3 has 13 amino acids. This receptor was identified in a woman in her thirties with acute COVID-19. The chain carries TRBV12-3 or TRBV12-4 and TRBJ1-2, with 9 bases aligning to TRBD1. The specimen sequenced was PBMCs or T cells enriched from blood (not recorded which). The CDR3 sequence is CASSFRTGEGYTF. DNA of the CDR3: TGTGCCAGCAGTTTTAGGACAGGGGAAGGCTACACCTTC.